This is a list of T cell receptor beta chains from one sample in a study of T cell changes during pregnancy in multiple sclerosis. Only in-frame clones appear in the TCRdb table, and some are missing; sequencing was by immunoSEQ multiplex PCR. The sample shows more than 85,000 clones, more than 80% of them seen only once. The specimen was peripheral blood, collected in the second trimester of pregnancy. These receptors all come from a female donor with multiple sclerosis, enrolled in a pregnancy study. Both conserved end residues are part of each CDR3. The order of the fields is clone size, V gene, J gene, D gene, CDR3 DNA, CDR3 protein. D genes are given only for firm matches. Expanded clones get a size class; other rows say once, few or many, or leave the size out.

>NA|TRBV9|TRBJ2-7|TRBD2
TGTGCCAGCAGCGCCTCGGGGGGGTCCTACGAGCAGTACTTC
CASSASGGSYEQYF
>few|TRBV28|TRBJ2-7|TRBD2
TGTGCCAGCAGTTGGACTAGCGGGGGCTACGAGCAGTACTTC
CASSWTSGGYEQYF
>NA|TRBV30|TRBJ2-1|NA
TGTGCCTGGAGGACGACCGAAAGGACAGCTTACAATGAGCAGTTCTTC
CAWRTTERTAYNEQFF
>NA|TRBV13|TRBJ2-2|TRBD1
TGTGCCAGCAGCTTGGGGACAGGGGGCGTCCCCGGGGAGCTGTTTTTT
CASSLGTGGVPGELFF
>NA|TRBV2|TRBJ1-1|NA
TGTGCCAGCAGGAGGACTGGGGTTGAAGCTTTCTTT
CASRRTGVEAFF
>once|TRBV7-2|TRBJ2-2|NA
TGTGCCAGCAGCTTACCAGTGAACACCGGGGAGCTGTTTTTT
CASSLPVNTGELFF
>NA|TRBV25-1|TRBJ1-1|TRBD1
TGTGCCAGCAGTGGTTTTACAGGGGACGACACTGAAGCTTTCTTT
CASSGFTGDDTEAFF
>NA|TRBV6-1|TRBJ2-1|NA
TGTGCCAGCATGGCCAGTTCCTACAATGAGCAGTTCTTC
CASMASSYNEQFF
>few|TRBV7-9|TRBJ1-2|NA
TGTGGCAGCAGCTTAAACCCGCGAGCCATGCGTGGCTACACCTTC
CGSSLNPRAMRGYTF
>NA|TRBV5-4|TRBJ1-4|TRBD1
TGTGCCAGCAGCTTGGGTGCAGGGGGCAATGAAAAACTGTTTTTT
CASSLGAGGNEKLFF
>NA|TRBV15|TRBJ1-2|NA
TGTGCCACCAGCAGAGGGACAGTTAACGGCTACACCTTC
CATSRGTVNGYTF
>NA|TRBV10-3|TRBJ2-7|NA
TGTGCCATCAGTGCCGAACAGAGCTACGAGCAGTACTTC
CAISAEQSYEQYF
>NA|TRBV27|TRBJ2-5|NA
TGTGCCAGCAGTTCAGGGATTCAAGAGACCCAGTACTTC
CASSSGIQETQYF
>once|TRBV13|TRBJ2-7|NA
TGTGCCAGCAGCTTACCCTTACAGAATCTCCCTATTTCCTACGAGCAGTACTTC
CASSLPLQNLPISYEQYF
>NA|TRBV27|TRBJ1-3|TRBD1
TGTGCCAGCAGTTCCTGGACAGGCGACTCTGGAAACACCATATATTTT
CASSSWTGDSGNTIYF
>NA|TRBV18|TRBJ1-2|NA
TGTGCCAGCTCAAAAGACAGCCCCGTCGACGGCTACACCTTC
CASSKDSPVDGYTF
>NA|TRBV11-2|TRBJ2-7|NA
TGTGCCAGCAGCTTAGATCTGGGCCTGCCCTTATACGAGCAGTACTTC
CASSLDLGLPLYEQYF
>NA|TRBV14|TRBJ2-1|TRBD2
TGTGCCAGCAGCCCGTCGGGCAGCGGGAGTATTTACAATGAGCAGTTCTTC
CASSPSGSGSIYNEQFF
>NA|TRBV7-8|TRBJ2-1|NA
TGTGCCAGCAGCATTGACAGGCTTAGGTACAATGAGCAGTTCTTC
CASSIDRLRYNEQFF
>NA|TRBV9|TRBJ2-7|NA
TGTGCCAGCAGCGTTGGCCTAGTAGGCTACGAGCAGTACTTC
CASSVGLVGYEQYF
>NA|TRBV5-1|TRBJ2-2|NA
TGCGCCAGCAGCCTTGGACAGTCGAACACCGGGGAGCTGTTTTTT
CASSLGQSNTGELFF
>NA|TRBV5-1|TRBJ2-7|NA
TGCGCCAGCAGCCCCCCGACAGCCTCCTACGAGCAGTACTTC
CASSPPTASYEQYF
>NA|TRBV7-6|TRBJ2-5|NA
TGTGCCAGCAGCTTCGGGGGTGAGACCCAGTACTTC
CASSFGGETQYF
>NA|TRBV28|TRBJ2-7|NA
TGTGCCAGCGTTGGGGGAGGTTACTACGAGCAGTACTTC
CASVGGGYYEQYF
>NA|TRBV5-1|TRBJ2-1|TRBD1
TGCGCCAGCAGCTTTTTGTGGGGACAGGGGGCGGATGAGCAGTTCTTC
CASSFLWGQGADEQFF
>NA|TRBV7-6|TRBJ1-4|TRBD1
TGTGCCAGCAGCCACCCCGCCGGGACAGGGACAATTGACCCAACTAATGAAAAACTGTTTTTT
CASSHPAGTGTIDPTNEKLFF
>NA|TRBV30|TRBJ1-1|TRBD1
TGTGCCTTCTCAAAGTTTCCCACAATTTCGACAGGGAAAGCTTTCTTT
CAFSKFPTISTGKAFF
>once|TRBV5-6|TRBJ1-1|NA
TGTGCCAGCAGCTTCGGACGGGGGACGATGAACACTGAAGCTTTCTTT
CASSFGRGTMNTEAFF
>NA|TRBV18|TRBJ2-5|TRBD2
TGTGCCAGCTCACCCCAAACGACTAGCGGGAGCATGAAGACCCAGTACTTC
CASSPQTTSGSMKTQYF
>NA|TRBV5-6|TRBJ2-5|NA
TGTGCCAGCAGCTCCCTGGGCTCGGTACAAGAGACCCAGTACTTC
CASSSLGSVQETQYF
>NA|TRBV19|TRBJ1-5|NA
TGTGCCAGTAGTATAGATCTAGTTCAGCCCCAGCATTTT
CASSIDLVQPQHF
>NA|TRBV15|TRBJ2-3|NA
TGTGCCACCAGCTCTCGACAGCACACAGATACGCAGTATTTT
CATSSRQHTDTQYF
>NA|TRBV10-3|TRBJ2-7|NA
TGTGCCGTGGGCACAAATGAGGCGGGGACCTCCTACGAGCAGTACTTC
CAVGTNEAGTSYEQYF
>NA|TRBV5-1|TRBJ1-1|NA
TGCGCCAGCAAAGTCTTGGCACAGGCGGACACTGAAGCTTTCTTT
CASKVLAQADTEAFF
>NA|TRBV5-1|TRBJ2-7|NA
TGCGCCAGCAGCGTAGCCGTTACCTCCTACGAGCAGTACTTC
CASSVAVTSYEQYF
>NA|TRBV6-5|TRBJ2-2|TRBD1
TGTGCCAGCAGTTACGGACAGGGAGGCACCGGGGAGCTGTTTTTT
CASSYGQGGTGELFF
>NA|TRBV6-5|TRBJ2-3|NA
TGTGCCAGCAGTGCTCGGAGGGGCACAGATACGCAGTATTTT
CASSARRGTDTQYF